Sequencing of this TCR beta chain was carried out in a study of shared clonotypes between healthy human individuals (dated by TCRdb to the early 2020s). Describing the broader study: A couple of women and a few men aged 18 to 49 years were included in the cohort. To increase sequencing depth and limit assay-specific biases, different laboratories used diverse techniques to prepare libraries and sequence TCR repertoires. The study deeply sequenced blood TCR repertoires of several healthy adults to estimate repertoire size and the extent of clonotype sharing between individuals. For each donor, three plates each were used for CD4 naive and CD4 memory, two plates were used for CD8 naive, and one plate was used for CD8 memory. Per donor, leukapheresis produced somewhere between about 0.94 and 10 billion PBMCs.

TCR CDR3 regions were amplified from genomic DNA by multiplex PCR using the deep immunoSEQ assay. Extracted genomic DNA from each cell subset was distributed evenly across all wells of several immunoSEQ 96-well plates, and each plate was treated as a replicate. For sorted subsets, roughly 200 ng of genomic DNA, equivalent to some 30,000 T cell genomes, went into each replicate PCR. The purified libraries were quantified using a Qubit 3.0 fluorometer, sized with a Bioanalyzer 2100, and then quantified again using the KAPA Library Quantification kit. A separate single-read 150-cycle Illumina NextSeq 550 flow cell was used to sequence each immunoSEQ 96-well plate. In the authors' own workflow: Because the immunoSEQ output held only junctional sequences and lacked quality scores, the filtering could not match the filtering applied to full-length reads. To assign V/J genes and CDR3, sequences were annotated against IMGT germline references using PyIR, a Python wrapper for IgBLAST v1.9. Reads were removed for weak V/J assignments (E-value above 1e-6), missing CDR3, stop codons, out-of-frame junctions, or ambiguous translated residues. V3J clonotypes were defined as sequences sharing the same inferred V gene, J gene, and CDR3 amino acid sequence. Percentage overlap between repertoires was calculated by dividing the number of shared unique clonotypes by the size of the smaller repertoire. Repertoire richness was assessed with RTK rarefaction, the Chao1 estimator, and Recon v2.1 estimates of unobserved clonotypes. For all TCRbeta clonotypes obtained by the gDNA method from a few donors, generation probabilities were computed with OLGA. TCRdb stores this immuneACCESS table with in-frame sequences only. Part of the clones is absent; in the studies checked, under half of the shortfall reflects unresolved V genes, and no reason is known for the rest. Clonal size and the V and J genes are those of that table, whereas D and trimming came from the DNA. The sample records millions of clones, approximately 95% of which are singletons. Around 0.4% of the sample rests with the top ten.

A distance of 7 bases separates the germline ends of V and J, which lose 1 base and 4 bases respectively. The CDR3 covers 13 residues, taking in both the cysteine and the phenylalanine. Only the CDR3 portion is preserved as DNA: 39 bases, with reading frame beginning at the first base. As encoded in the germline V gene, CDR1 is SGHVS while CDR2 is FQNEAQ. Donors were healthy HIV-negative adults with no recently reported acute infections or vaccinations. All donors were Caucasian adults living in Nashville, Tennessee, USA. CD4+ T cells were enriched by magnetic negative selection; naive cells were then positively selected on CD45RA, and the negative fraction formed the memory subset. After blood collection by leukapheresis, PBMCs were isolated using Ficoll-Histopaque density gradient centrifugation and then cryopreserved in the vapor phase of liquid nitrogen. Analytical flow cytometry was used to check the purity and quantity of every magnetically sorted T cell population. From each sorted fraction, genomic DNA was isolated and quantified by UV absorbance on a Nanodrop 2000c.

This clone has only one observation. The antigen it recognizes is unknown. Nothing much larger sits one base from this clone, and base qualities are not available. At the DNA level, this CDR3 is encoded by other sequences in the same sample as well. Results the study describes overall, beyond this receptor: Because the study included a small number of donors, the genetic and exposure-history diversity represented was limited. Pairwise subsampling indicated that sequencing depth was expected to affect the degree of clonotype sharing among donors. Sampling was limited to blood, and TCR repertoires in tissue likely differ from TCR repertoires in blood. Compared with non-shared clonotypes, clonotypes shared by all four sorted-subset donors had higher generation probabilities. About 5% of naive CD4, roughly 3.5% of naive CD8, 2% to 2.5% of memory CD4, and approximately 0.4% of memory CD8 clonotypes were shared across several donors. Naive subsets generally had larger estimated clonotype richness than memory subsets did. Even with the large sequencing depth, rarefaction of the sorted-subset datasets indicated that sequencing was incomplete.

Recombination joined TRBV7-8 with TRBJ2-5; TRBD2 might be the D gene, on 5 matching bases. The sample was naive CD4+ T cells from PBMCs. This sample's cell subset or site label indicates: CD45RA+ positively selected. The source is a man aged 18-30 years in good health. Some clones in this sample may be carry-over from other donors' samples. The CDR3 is CASSLGGRETQYF. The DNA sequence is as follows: TGTGCCAGCAGCTTAGGAGGGAGAGAGACCCAGTACTTC. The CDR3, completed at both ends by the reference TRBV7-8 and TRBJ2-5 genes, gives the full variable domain GAGVSQSPRYKVAKRGQDVALRCDPISGHVSLFWYQQALGQGPEFLTYFQNEAQLDKSGLPSDRFFAERPEGSVSTLKIQRTQQEDSAVYLCASSLGGRETQYFGPGTRLLVL.